This T cell receptor beta chain was captured by sequencing in a study of T cell responses to AZD1222 COVID-19 vaccine. Notes on the study in general: With dominance at 160-218 and 743-854, vaccine-associated CD4 TCRs spanned spike.

V was shortened by 3 bases and J by 3 bases, with 12 bases between the two germline ends. The CDR3 has 14 amino acids. In germline, CDR1 is SGHDN, CDR2 FVKESK. Profiling relied on immunoSEQ multiplex PCR, and the TCRdb table lists in-frame clones only, not all of them. Altogether about 200,000 clones are present, roughly nine tenths being singletons, with the ten largest covering 3% to 3.5%. On this clone itself: The antigen is undetermined.

The J gene is TRBJ2-7, the V gene TRBV14; D is unclear. The TCR was taken from an adult who received the AZD1222 COVID-19 vaccine. The source material was peripheral blood, sampled 28 days after the second AZD1222 dose. Written as DNA, the CDR3 is TGTGCCAGCAGCCACCCAGCGAGAATCTACGAGCAGTACTTC. It specifies CASSHPARIYEQYF. The whole variable domain, remainder taken from reference TRBV14 and TRBJ2-7, is EAGVTQFPSHSVIEKGQTVTLRCDPISGHDNLYWYRRVMGKEIKFLLHFVKESKQDESGMPNNRFLAERTGGTYSTLKVQPAELEDSGVYFCASSHPARIYEQYFGPGTRLTVT.